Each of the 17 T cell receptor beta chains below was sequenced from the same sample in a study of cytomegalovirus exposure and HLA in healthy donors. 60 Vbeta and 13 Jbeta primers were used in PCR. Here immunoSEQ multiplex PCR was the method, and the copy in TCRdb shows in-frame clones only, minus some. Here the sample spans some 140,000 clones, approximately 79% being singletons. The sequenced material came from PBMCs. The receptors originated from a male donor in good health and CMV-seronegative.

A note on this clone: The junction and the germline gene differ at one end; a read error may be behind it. In DNA, the CDR3 is TGTGCCTGGAGGGCCCGCGGGGGAATAAACACCCGGGAGCTGTTTTTT. Encoded protein: CAWRARGGINTRELFF. The V and J genes are TRBV30 and TRBJ2-2, with 7 bases fitting TRBD2. This CDR3 has 16 residues. Germline CDR1 is GTSNPN and CDR2 is SVGIG (reference sequence).

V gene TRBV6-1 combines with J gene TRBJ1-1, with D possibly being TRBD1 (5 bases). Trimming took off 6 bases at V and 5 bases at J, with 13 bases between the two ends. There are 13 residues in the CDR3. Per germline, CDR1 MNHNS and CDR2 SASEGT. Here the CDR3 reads CASSLRVETEAFF. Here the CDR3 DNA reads TGTGCCAGCAGCCTCAGGGTGGAAACTGAAGCTTTCTTT.

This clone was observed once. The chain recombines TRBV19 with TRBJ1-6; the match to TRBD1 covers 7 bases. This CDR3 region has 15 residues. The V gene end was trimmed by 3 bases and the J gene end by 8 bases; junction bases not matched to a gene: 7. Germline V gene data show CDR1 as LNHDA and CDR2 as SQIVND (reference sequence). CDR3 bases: TGTGCCAGTAGTATCCGACAGGGTGGTGATTCACCCCTCCACTTT. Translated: CASSIRQGGDSPLHF.

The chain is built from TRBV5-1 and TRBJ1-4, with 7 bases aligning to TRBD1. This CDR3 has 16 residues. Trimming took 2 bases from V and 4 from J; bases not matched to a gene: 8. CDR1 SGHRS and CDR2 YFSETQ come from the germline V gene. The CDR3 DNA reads TGCGCCAGCAGCTTTGAGGGGACAGCCCTTAATGAAAAACTGTTTTTT. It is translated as CASSFEGTALNEKLFF.

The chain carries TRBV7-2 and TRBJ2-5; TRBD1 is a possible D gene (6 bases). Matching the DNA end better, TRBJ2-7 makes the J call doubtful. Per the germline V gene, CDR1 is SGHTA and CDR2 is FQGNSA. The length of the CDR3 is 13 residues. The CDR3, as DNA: TGTGCCAGCAGCGAGGGACATACCTACGAGCAGTACTTC. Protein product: CASSEGHTYEQYF.

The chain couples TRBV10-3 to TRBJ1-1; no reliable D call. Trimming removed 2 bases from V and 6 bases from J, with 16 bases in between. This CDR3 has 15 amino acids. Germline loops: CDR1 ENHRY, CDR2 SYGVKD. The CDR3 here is CAISEREVSRAEAFF. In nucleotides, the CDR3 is TGTGCCATCAGTGAGAGGGAGGTGAGTCGTGCTGAAGCTTTCTTT.

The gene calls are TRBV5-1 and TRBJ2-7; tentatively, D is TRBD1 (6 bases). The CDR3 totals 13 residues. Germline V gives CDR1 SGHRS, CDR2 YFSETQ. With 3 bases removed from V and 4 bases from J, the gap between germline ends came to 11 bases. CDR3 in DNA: TGCGCCAGCAGCTCGGACAGAAATTACGAGCAGTACTTC. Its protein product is CASSSDRNYEQYF.

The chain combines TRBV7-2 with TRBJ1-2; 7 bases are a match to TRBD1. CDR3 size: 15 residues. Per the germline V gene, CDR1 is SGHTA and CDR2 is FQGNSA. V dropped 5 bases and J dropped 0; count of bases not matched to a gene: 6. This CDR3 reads CASSPSTGPNYGYTF. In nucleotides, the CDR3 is TGTGCCAGCAGCCCCTCGACAGGGCCTAACTATGGCTACACCTTC.

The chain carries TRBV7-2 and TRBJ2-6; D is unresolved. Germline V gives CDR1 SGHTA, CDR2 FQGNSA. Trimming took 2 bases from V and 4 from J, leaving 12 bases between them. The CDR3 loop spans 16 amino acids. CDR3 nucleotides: TGTGCCAGCAGCTTAACAAGTAGCTCCGGGGCCAACGTCCTGACTTTC. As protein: CASSLTSSSGANVLTF.

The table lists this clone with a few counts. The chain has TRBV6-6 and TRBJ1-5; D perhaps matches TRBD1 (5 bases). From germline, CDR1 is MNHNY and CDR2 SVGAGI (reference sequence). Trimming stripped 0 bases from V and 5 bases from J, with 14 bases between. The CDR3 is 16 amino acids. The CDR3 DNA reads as TGTGCCAGCAGTTACTCGGCAGGGATGGAAGATCAGCCCCAGCATTTT. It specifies CASSYSAGMEDQPQHF.

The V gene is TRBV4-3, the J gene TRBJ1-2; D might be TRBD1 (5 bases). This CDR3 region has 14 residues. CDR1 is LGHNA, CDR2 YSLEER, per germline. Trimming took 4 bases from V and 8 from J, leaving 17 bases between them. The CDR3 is CASSRGEGMGGYTF. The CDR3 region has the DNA TGCGCCAGCAGCCGGGGGGAGGGAATGGGAGGCTACACCTTC.

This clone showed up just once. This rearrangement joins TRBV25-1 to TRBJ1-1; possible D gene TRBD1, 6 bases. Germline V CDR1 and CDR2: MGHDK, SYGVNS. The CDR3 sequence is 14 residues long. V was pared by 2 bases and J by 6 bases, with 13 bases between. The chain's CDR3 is CASSEQGKTSEAFF. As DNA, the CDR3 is TGTGCCAGCAGTGAACAGGGGAAGACTTCTGAAGCTTTCTTT. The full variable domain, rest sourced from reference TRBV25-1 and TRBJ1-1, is EADIYQTPRYLVIGTGKKITLECSQTMGHDKMYWYQQDPGMELHLIHYSYGVNSTEKGDLSSESTVSRIRTEHFPLTLESARPSHTSQYLCASSEQGKTSEAFFGQGTRLTVV.

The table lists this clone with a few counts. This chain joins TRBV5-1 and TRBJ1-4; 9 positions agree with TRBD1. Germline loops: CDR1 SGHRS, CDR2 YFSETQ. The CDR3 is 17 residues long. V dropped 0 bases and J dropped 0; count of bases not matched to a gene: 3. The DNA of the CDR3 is TGCGCCAGCAGCTTGGGGGGGACAGGGCCAACTAATGAAAAACTGTTTTTT. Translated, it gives CASSLGGTGPTNEKLFF.

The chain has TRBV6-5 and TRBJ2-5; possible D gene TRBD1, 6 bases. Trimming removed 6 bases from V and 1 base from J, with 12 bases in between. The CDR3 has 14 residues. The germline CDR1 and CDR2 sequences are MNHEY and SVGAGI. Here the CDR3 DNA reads TGTGCCAGCAGCCGCCGGGACATCCAAGAGACCCAGTACTTC. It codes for CASSRRDIQETQYF.

Written as DNA, the CDR3 is TGTGCCAGCAGCCCTGGGACAGGGGGTAGGTCCGAGCAGTACTTC. Its protein product is CASSPGTGGRSEQYF. The gene calls are TRBV5-4 and TRBJ2-7; 11 bases align to TRBD1. CDR1 is SGHNT and CDR2 is YYREEE in the germline V gene (reference sequence). After removal of 4 bases from V and 6 bases from J, the junction contained 9 bases not matched to a gene. The CDR3 runs to 15 residues.

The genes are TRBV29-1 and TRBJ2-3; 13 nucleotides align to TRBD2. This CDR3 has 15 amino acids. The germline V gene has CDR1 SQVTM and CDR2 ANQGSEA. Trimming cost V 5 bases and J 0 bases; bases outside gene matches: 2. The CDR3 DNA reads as TGCAGCGTTTGGGGACTAGCGGGGAGCACAGATACGCAGTATTTT. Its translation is CSVWGLAGSTDTQYF.

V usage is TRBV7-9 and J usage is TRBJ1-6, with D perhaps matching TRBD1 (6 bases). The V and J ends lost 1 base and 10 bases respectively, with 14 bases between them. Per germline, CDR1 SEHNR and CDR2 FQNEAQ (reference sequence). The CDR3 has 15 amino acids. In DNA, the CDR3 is TGTGCCAGCAGCTTAGGAGCGACAGGAGGATCACCCCTCCACTTT. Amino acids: CASSLGATGGSPLHF.